These T cell receptor beta chains were read from a single sample in a study of PD-1 blockade in classical Hodgkin lymphoma. Sequencing was performed with immunoSEQ multiplex PCR; in TCRdb, only in-frame clones are kept and a portion is missing. The table records around 13,000 clones, more than 75% of them present only once. The sample here was peripheral blood mononuclear cells (PBMCs), taken at baseline. The receptor source for this set is a human donor with classical Hodgkin lymphoma. Both conserved end residues are part of each CDR3. D genes are given only for firm matches. Clone size is stated in some rows and not others, as once, few, many or a class when expanded.

j_gene,abundance,d_gene,v_gene,CDR3aa,CDR3nt
TRBJ2-3,-,-,TRBV4-1,CASSHGNPPSGLGDTQYF,TGCGCCAGCAGCCACGGAAACCCTCCATCGGGATTAGGAGATACGCAGTATTTT
TRBJ1-5,once,-,TRBV19,CASSITGWGPQHF,TGTGCCAGTAGTATAACAGGGTGGGGGCCCCAGCATTTT
TRBJ2-7,once,-,TRBV4-3,CASSHEPRAHEQYF,TGCGCCAGCAGCCACGAACCCAGGGCCCACGAGCAGTACTTC
TRBJ2-5,-,TRBD2,TRBV9,CASAGGGETQYF,TGTGCCAGCGCGGGCGGGGGTGAGACCCAGTACTTC
TRBJ1-2,-,TRBD1,TRBV28,CASSRQGGSYGYTF,TGTGCCAGCAGTCGACAGGGAGGATCCTATGGCTACACCTTC
TRBJ2-5,-,-,TRBV5-6,CASSNQETQYF,TGTGCCAGCAGCAACCAAGAGACCCAGTACTTC
TRBJ1-1,-,-,TRBV2,CASSGQVNTEAFF,TGTGCCAGCAGTGGACAGGTGAACACTGAAGCTTTCTTT
TRBJ1-2,-,TRBD1,TRBV6-5,CASSVDRVVGGYTF,TGTGCCAGCAGTGTGGACAGGGTGGTGGGGGGCTACACCTTC
TRBJ2-2,-,-,TRBV27,CAIKGPNTGELFF,TGTGCCATCAAGGGACCGAACACCGGGGAGCTGTTTTTT
TRBJ1-3,-,-,TRBV28,CASRESRPTGNTIYF,TGTGCCAGCAGGGAAAGCCGGCCCACTGGAAACACCATATATTTT
TRBJ1-3,-,-,TRBV7-6,CASSSTGPGNTIYF,TGTGCCAGCAGCTCAACAGGACCTGGAAACACCATATATTTT
TRBJ1-2,once,TRBD1,TRBV5-4,CASSLRQGDYGYTF,TGTGCCAGCAGCTTGAGGCAGGGGGACTATGGCTACACCTTC
TRBJ1-1,once,TRBD1,TRBV10-3,CAISVGDRNTEAFF,TGTGCCATCAGTGTCGGGGACAGAAACACTGAAGCTTTCTTT
TRBJ2-3,once,-,TRBV6-5,CASRAGTDTQYF,TGTGCCAGCAGAGCGGGCACAGATACGCAGTATTTT
TRBJ2-3,-,TRBD1,TRBV11-1,CASSPGTGGTDTQYF,TGTGCCAGCAGCCCCGGGACAGGGGGCACAGATACGCAGTATTTT
TRBJ2-5,-,TRBD2,TRBV11-2,CASSLGGTSGGYQETQYF,TGTGCCAGCAGCTTAGGCGGGACTAGCGGGGGGTACCAAGAGACCCAGTACTTC
TRBJ2-3,few,-,TRBV9,CASSVDGSSTDTQYF,TGTGCCAGCAGCGTAGACGGATCTTCCACAGATACGCAGTATTTT
TRBJ2-6,-,-,TRBV5-1,CASNLVAGSGANVLTF,TGCGCCAGCAATCTTGTGGCAGGCTCTGGGGCCAACGTCCTGACTTTC
TRBJ1-1,few,TRBD1,TRBV5-1,CASSPITGANTEAFF,TGCGCCAGCAGCCCAATCACAGGGGCCAACACTGAAGCTTTCTTT
TRBJ1-2,-,-,TRBV4-3,CASSQYSGNYGYTF,TGCGCCAGCAGCCAATACTCAGGGAACTATGGCTACACCTTC
TRBJ1-1,-,-,TRBV27,CASSSAPGPEAFF,TGTGCCAGCAGTTCCGCACCAGGGCCTGAAGCTTTCTTT
TRBJ1-1,-,-,TRBV19,CASQRGRFNTEAFF,TGTGCCAGCCAAAGGGGGAGGTTCAACACTGAAGCTTTCTTT
TRBJ1-5,-,-,TRBV28,CASSPIQANQPQHF,TGTGCCAGCAGCCCGATCCAGGCGAATCAGCCCCAGCATTTT
TRBJ2-3,-,TRBD2,TRBV29-1,CSGKQRSGTSGGHRTQYF,TGCAGCGGCAAACAGAGATCCGGGACTAGCGGGGGGCACAGGACGCAGTATTTT
TRBJ1-5,-,TRBD1,TRBV28,CASSLRQGHQPQHF,TGTGCCAGCAGTTTACGACAGGGGCATCAGCCCCAGCATTTT
TRBJ2-1,-,-,TRBV18,CASSLQGRGPLSYNEQFF,TGTGCCAGCTCACTACAGGGCAGGGGTCCTCTCTCCTACAATGAGCAGTTCTTC
TRBJ2-1,-,TRBD2,TRBV9,CASSASLAKQFF,TGTGCCAGCAGCGCCTCACTAGCGAAGCAGTTCTTC
TRBJ2-5,-,-,TRBV28,CASTPLRRYQETQYF,TGTGCCAGCACCCCCTTACGACGGTACCAAGAGACCCAGTACTTC
TRBJ2-3,-,TRBD2,TRBV7-6,CASSPAGGDTQYF,TGTGCCAGCAGCCCGGCGGGAGGAGATACGCAGTATTTT
TRBJ2-7,few,-,TRBV4-2,CASSQADISYEQYF,TGTGCCAGCAGCCAAGCAGACATTTCCTACGAGCAGTACTTC
TRBJ1-2,-,-,TRBV28,CASSLYNYGYTF,TGTGCCAGCAGTTTATATAACTATGGCTACACCTTC
TRBJ1-1,-,TRBD1,TRBV27,CACRDRGLNTEAFF,TGTGCCTGCCGGGACAGGGGTTTGAACACTGAAGCTTTCTTT
TRBJ2-3,-,TRBD2,TRBV4-1,CASSQAGTSYPRSDTQYF,TGCGCCAGCAGCCAAGCAGGGACTAGCTACCCTCGCTCAGATACGCAGTATTTT
TRBJ1-6,-,-,TRBV5-1,CASSFRDGNSPLHF,TGCGCCAGCAGCTTCAGAGACGGTAATTCACCCCTCCACTTT
TRBJ2-3,-,TRBD2,TRBV19,CASSGGLAESTDTQYF,TGTGCCAGTAGTGGCGGACTAGCGGAAAGCACAGATACGCAGTATTTT
TRBJ2-2,-,TRBD2,TRBV19,CASSTGGAGTSFIGELFF,TGTGCCAGTAGTACGGGAGGTGCCGGGACTAGCTTCATCGGGGAGCTGTTTTTT
TRBJ1-3,-,-,TRBV9,CASSVSGTVGNTIYF,TGTGCCAGCAGCGTATCCGGGACGGTGGGAAACACCATATATTTT
TRBJ1-2,once,TRBD1,TRBV19,CASSLRTGGNYTF,TGTGCCAGTAGTCTACGGACAGGGGGCAACTACACCTTC
TRBJ2-3,few,-,TRBV9,CASSLYTDTQYF,TGTGCCAGCAGCTTGTACACAGATACGCAGTATTTT
TRBJ2-7,-,-,TRBV29-1,CSTLGKAYEQYF,TGCAGCACACTAGGGAAGGCCTACGAGCAGTACTTC
TRBJ2-1,-,TRBD1,TRBV27,CASRLPGTGTNEQFF,TGTGCCAGCAGGCTTCCCGGGACAGGGACGAATGAGCAGTTCTTC
TRBJ1-1,-,-,TRBV7-2,CASSFVGGANTEAFF,TGTGCCAGCAGCTTCGTCGGGGGGGCGAACACTGAAGCTTTCTTT
TRBJ1-6,-,-,TRBV2,CASLQGRNSPLHF,TGTGCCAGCCTCCAGGGTAGGAATTCACCCCTCCACTTT
TRBJ1-5,-,-,TRBV4-3,CASSRGTEHQPQHF,TGCGCCAGCAGCCGAGGGACGGAGCATCAGCCCCAGCATTTT
TRBJ1-2,-,TRBD1,TRBV2,CASSPGQELGYTF,TGTGCCAGCAGTCCGGGACAGGAGCTCGGCTACACCTTC
TRBJ2-1,few,TRBD2,TRBV11-3,CASSLEAGRNNEQFF,TGTGCCAGCAGCTTAGAAGCGGGACGAAACAATGAGCAGTTCTTC
TRBJ2-2,-,-,TRBV7-2,CASSFLNTGELFF,TGTGCCAGCAGCTTTCTAAACACCGGGGAGCTGTTTTTT